The 10 T cell receptor beta chains below all came from one sample that was sequenced in a study of chemoradiotherapy in HPV16-positive cancers. TCRdb keeps only in-frame clones here, not all; method: immunoSEQ multiplex PCR. The top ten hold under 2.5% of the sample, which has approximately 3,300 clones, approximately 92% seen once. The sample here was tumor tissue, taken from a patient who underwent chemoradiotherapy. Receptors originate from a human donor with HPV-associated anogenital cancer.

The chain couples TRBV11-1 to TRBJ1-1; D possibly corresponds to TRBD1 (5 bases). Trimming stripped 6 bases from V and 1 base from J, with 15 bases between. CDR1 is SGHAT and CDR2 is FQDESV in the germline V gene (reference sequence). This CDR3 comprises 15 residues. In DNA, the CDR3 is TGTGCCAGCAGTCTCAGGGCGGGTCGGAACACTGAAGCTTTCTTT. It codes for CASSLRAGRNTEAFF.

The chain employs TRBV23-1 and TRBJ1-2, with D tentatively TRBD1 (5 bases). TRBV23-1 falls under the ORF class, with uncertain function. Trimming stripped 4 bases from V and 2 bases from J, with 5 bases between. The CDR3 sequence is 12 residues long. CDR3 loop: CASSRGNYGYTF. The CDR3 DNA sequence: TGCGCCAGCAGTCGGGGGAACTATGGCTACACCTTC.

The chain couples TRBV9 to TRBJ2-5, with 8 positions matching TRBD2. This CDR3 comprises 16 residues. Trimming at V came to 3 bases and at J to 5 bases, leaving 12 bases not matched to a gene. From germline, CDR1 is SGDLS and CDR2 YYNGEE. CDR3 bases: TGTGCCAGCAGCGGGGCAGTAGCGGGGATCGGGGAGACCCAGTACTTC. It codes for CASSGAVAGIGETQYF.

The chain carries TRBV30 and TRBJ1-1; 7 bases align to TRBD1. J was trimmed by 0 bases and V by 4 bases; bases with no gene match: 8. The germline V gene has CDR1 GTSNPN and CDR2 SVGIG (reference sequence). The CDR3 is 15 residues long. The CDR3 spells CAWKFKGTVNTEAFF. DNA of the CDR3: TGTGCCTGGAAATTTAAGGGGACAGTGAACACTGAAGCTTTCTTT.

The V gene is TRBV29-1, the J gene TRBJ1-2; 9 bases fit TRBD1. The junction had 13 bases not matched to a gene; V was cut back by 8 bases and J by 6 bases. The CDR3 loop spans 14 amino acids. In germline, CDR1 is SQVTM, CDR2 ANQGSEA. CDR3 amino acids: CSLTRDRVWDGYTF. CDR3 DNA: TGCAGCCTGACTCGGGACAGGGTATGGGATGGCTACACCTTC.

The chain joins TRBV19 to TRBJ1-1; D unclear. This CDR3 comprises 15 residues. Germline-derived CDR1 and CDR2 are LNHDA and SQIVND (reference sequence). V was shortened by 1 base and J by 1 base, with 10 bases between the two germline ends. This CDR3 is CASSIGWRENTEAFF. The CDR3 DNA reads TGTGCCAGTAGTATAGGTTGGAGGGAGAACACTGAAGCTTTCTTT.

This clone is a singleton in its sample. This chain uses TRBV6-5 with TRBJ1-1, with a weak D call TRBD1 (6 bases). This CDR3 has 13 residues. The V end was cut by 6 bases, the J end by 4 bases, with 12 bases between. Germline CDR1 MNHEY, CDR2 SVGAGI. In DNA, the CDR3 is TGTGCCAGCAGACCCGACAGGAGCACTGAAGCTTTCTTT. This translates into CASRPDRSTEAFF.

The J gene is TRBJ2-7, the V gene TRBV6-5; 8 nucleotides match TRBD2. The CDR3 totals 15 residues. The germline V gene encodes CDR1 MNHEY and CDR2 SVGAGI. Trimming removed 6 bases from V and 0 bases from J; junction bases left unmatched: 7. CDR3 region: CASSRSGTSSYEQYF. CDR3 bases: TGTGCCAGCAGCCGCTCAGGGACTAGCTCCTACGAGCAGTACTTC.

The table lists this clone with a few counts. The V and J genes are TRBV4-1 and TRBJ2-7; 7 nucleotides match TRBD1. J lost 3 bases, V lost 4 bases, and 9 bases had no gene match. CDR3 length: 15 amino acids. CDR1 MGHRA and CDR2 YSYEKL come from the germline V gene. CDR3 loop: CASSRDSLNSYEQYF. The CDR3, as DNA: TGCGCCAGCAGCCGGGACAGCCTAAATAGCTACGAGCAGTACTTC.

The table lists this clone with a count of one. The rearrangement joins TRBV11-2 to TRBJ1-1; D is ambiguous. Germline CDR1 SGHAT, CDR2 FQNNGV. The CDR3 covers 11 residues. Trimming stripped 5 bases from V and 7 bases from J, with 8 bases between. The CDR3 reads CASSPGYEAFF. DNA for the CDR3: TGTGCCAGCAGCCCTGGGTATGAAGCTTTCTTT. Filled out from reference TRBV11-2 and TRBJ1-1, the complete variable domain reads EAGVAQSPRYKIIEKRQSVAFWCNPISGHATLYWYQQILGQGPKLLIQFQNNGVVDDSQLPKDRFSAERLKGVDSTLKIQPAKLEDSAVYLCASSPGYEAFFGQGTRLTVV.